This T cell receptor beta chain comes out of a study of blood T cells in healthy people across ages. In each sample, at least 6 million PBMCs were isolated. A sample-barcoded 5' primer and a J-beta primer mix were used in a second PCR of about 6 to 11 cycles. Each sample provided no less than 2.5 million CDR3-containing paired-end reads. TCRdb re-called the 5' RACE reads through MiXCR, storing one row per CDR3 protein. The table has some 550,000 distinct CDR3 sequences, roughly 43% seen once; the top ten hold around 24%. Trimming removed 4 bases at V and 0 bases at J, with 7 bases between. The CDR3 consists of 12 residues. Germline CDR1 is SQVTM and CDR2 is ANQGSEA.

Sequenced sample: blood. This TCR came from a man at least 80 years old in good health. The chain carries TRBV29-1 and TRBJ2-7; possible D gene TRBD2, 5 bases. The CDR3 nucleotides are TGCAGCGTTGGGGCGGGCTCCTACGAGCAGTACTTC. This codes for CSVGAGSYEQYF.